This T cell receptor (beta chain) was captured by sequencing in a study of T-cell memory formation after mild COVID-19. Study in general: Largely donor-specific sequence clusters came from a couple of donors.

Overall study findings and caveats: Several responding clones turned up in pre-infection memory, indicating that cross-reactive memory may have taken part.

Germline assignment: CDR1 KGHSH and CDR2 LQKENI. V lost 2 bases and J lost 2, with 11 bases in between. This CDR3 has 15 amino acids. TCRdb reprocessed the 5' RACE reads via MiXCR and lists one record per CDR3 protein. The table has about 610,000 distinct CDR3 sequences, around 16% seen once; the top ten hold approximately 8.1%. This clonotype was picked up a small number of times. As yet, its antigen is unknown. This sequence joins TRBV18 and TRBJ2-3; a possible D gene is TRBD1 (6 bases). This receptor was identified in an adult woman who had mild COVID-19 (a few samples of this study predate the infection). Cell type and time point are not known. What was sequenced was PBMCs or a T cell subset sorted from them (not recorded which). CDR3 bases: TGTGCCAGCTCACCATCACAGGGCTACACAGATACGCAGTATTTT. Residues: CASSPSQGYTDTQYF. Together with reference TRBV18 and TRBJ2-3, the CDR3 gives the full variable domain: NAGVMQNPRHLVRRRGQEARLRCSPMKGHSHVYWYRQLPEEGLKFMVYLQKENIIDESGMPKERFSAEFPKEGPSILRIQQVVRGDSAAYFCASSPSQGYTDTQYFGPGTRLTVL.